The clone carrying this T cell receptor (beta chain) showed up many times. Its antigen is currently unknown. The source of the sample is a study of T cells in Graves' hyperthyroidism and ophthalmopathy. Patients were aged 18 to 65, had disease duration under 2 months, and had newly diagnosed hyperthyroidism. Authors of the study amplified TCR beta CDR3 regions from RNA transcripts. Using the HTBI primer set, a first-round RT-PCR was run on the TCR CDR3. MiXCR, applied by TCRdb to the multiplex PCR reads, yields one record per CDR3 protein. Altogether roughly 290,000 distinct CDR3 sequences are present, about an eighth being singletons, with the ten largest covering almost 8%. Study-level results: Most thyroid clonotypes expanded above 0.001 appeared in blood too. A model of 13 V-J features distinguished ophthalmopathy from stable hyperthyroidism. Before onset, ophthalmopathy was predicted by the model a median around 6 months earlier.

Germline V gene lookup returns CDR1 SGHAT and CDR2 FQNNGV. The CDR3 covers 14 residues. The germline V and J ends were trimmed by 5 bases and 6 bases, with 13 bases remaining between them. The sequenced sample consisted of blood. The sequence was obtained from a woman younger than 45 with Graves' hyperthyroidism that later progressed to Graves' ophthalmopathy. The V call is TRBV11-2, the J call TRBJ2-2; D possibly matches TRBD1 or TRBD2 (6 bases each). The CDR3 DNA reads TGTGCCAGCAGCCCAACGGGGGCGCCCGGGGAGCTGTTTTTT. Translation gives CASSPTGAPGELFF. Variable domain in full (rest from reference TRBV11-2 and TRBJ2-2): EAGVAQSPRYKIIEKRQSVAFWCNPISGHATLYWYQQILGQGPKLLIQFQNNGVVDDSQLPKDRFSAERLKGVDSTLKIQPAKLEDSAVYLCASSPTGAPGELFFGEGSRLTVL.